This is a list of T cell receptor beta chains from one sample in a study of T cell responses to AZD1222 COVID-19 vaccine. Using immunoSEQ multiplex PCR, the repertoire was profiled, and TCRdb retains in-frame clones only, with some absent. The table records roughly 160,000 clones, over 75% of them present only once. Sequenced here: peripheral blood, sampled on day 0 of AZD1222 vaccination. The receptors derive from an adult in good health. The CDR3 runs from the conserved cysteine through the conserved F or W. Each record gives: clone size, V gene, D gene, J gene, CDR3 DNA, CDR3 protein. A D gene is named only where the DNA matches it firmly. Clone size is shown for a subset of rows, as once, few, many or a class of expanded clone.

clone_size: NA; v_call: TRBV12-3/TRBV12-4; d_call: NA; j_call: TRBJ2-3; cdr3_nt: TGTGCCAGCAGGGGACTTGGCACAGATACGCAGTATTTT; cdr3_aa: CASRGLGTDTQYF
clone_size: NA; v_call: TRBV6-6; d_call: NA; j_call: TRBJ2-7; cdr3_nt: TGTGCCAGCAGCTCAGGGACCCACGCCGCGCAGGGGCAGTACTTC; cdr3_aa: CASSSGTHAAQGQYF
clone_size: NA; v_call: TRBV25-1; d_call: NA; j_call: TRBJ2-5; cdr3_nt: TGTGCCAGTGGGGAGACCCAGTACTTC; cdr3_aa: CASGETQYF
clone_size: NA; v_call: TRBV7-2; d_call: TRBD2; j_call: TRBJ2-3; cdr3_nt: TGTGCCAGCAGCTTTGGACTAGTAGGAGATACGCAGTATTTT; cdr3_aa: CASSFGLVGDTQYF
clone_size: NA; v_call: TRBV9; d_call: TRBD2; j_call: TRBJ2-5; cdr3_nt: TGTGCCAGCAGCGTACGGGGGGGCGCGCAAGAGACCCAGTACTTC; cdr3_aa: CASSVRGGAQETQYF
clone_size: NA; v_call: TRBV7-9; d_call: NA; j_call: TRBJ1-1; cdr3_nt: TGTGCCAGCAGCCCAGTTGGGGTAGGGAACACTGAAGCTTTCTTT; cdr3_aa: CASSPVGVGNTEAFF
clone_size: NA; v_call: TRBV5-1; d_call: TRBD1; j_call: TRBJ2-1; cdr3_nt: TGCGCCAGCACGAGAGGGGGCCAGGGGTACAATGAGCAGTTCTTC; cdr3_aa: CASTRGGQGYNEQFF
clone_size: once; v_call: TRBV15; d_call: TRBD2; j_call: TRBJ2-7; cdr3_nt: TGTGCCACCAGCAGGGTAGCGGGGACGACCTACGAGCAGTACTTC; cdr3_aa: CATSRVAGTTYEQYF
clone_size: NA; v_call: TRBV10-3; d_call: NA; j_call: TRBJ1-3; cdr3_nt: TGTGCCATCAAACAAAACTCGGCTGGAAACACCATATATTTT; cdr3_aa: CAIKQNSAGNTIYF
clone_size: once; v_call: TRBV3-1/TRBV3-2; d_call: NA; j_call: TRBJ2-3; cdr3_nt: TGTGCCAGCAGCCAAGTTGGGTCCCCCCCTACACCCGTTAGCACAGATACGCAGTATTTT; cdr3_aa: CASSQVGSPPTPVSTDTQYF
clone_size: NA; v_call: TRBV5-4; d_call: TRBD1; j_call: TRBJ1-2; cdr3_nt: TGTGCCAGCAGCAGGGGACAGGGGGCCGGTGGCTACACCTTC; cdr3_aa: CASSRGQGAGGYTF
clone_size: NA; v_call: TRBV3-1/TRBV3-2; d_call: NA; j_call: TRBJ2-3; cdr3_nt: TGTGCCAGCAGCCTTTGGGATCGGGGAGATACGCAGTATTTT; cdr3_aa: CASSLWDRGDTQYF
clone_size: NA; v_call: TRBV7-2; d_call: NA; j_call: TRBJ1-5; cdr3_nt: TGTGCCAGCAGCTTAAGCTCGGGGGGCCAGCCCCAGCATTTT; cdr3_aa: CASSLSSGGQPQHF
clone_size: NA; v_call: TRBV7-3; d_call: NA; j_call: TRBJ2-1; cdr3_nt: TGTGCCAGCAGCTTAACGGGGCAGACATACAATGAGCAGTTCTTC; cdr3_aa: CASSLTGQTYNEQFF
clone_size: once; v_call: TRBV11-1; d_call: NA; j_call: TRBJ2-7; cdr3_nt: TGTGCCAGCAGCTCCTTCCAGGGTGGGACCTACGAGCAGTACTTC; cdr3_aa: CASSSFQGGTYEQYF
clone_size: NA; v_call: TRBV30; d_call: NA; j_call: TRBJ2-7; cdr3_nt: TGTGCCTGGAGGGGAGGGGGCTCCTACGAGCAGTACTTC; cdr3_aa: CAWRGGGSYEQYF
clone_size: NA; v_call: TRBV6-2/TRBV6-3; d_call: NA; j_call: TRBJ2-7; cdr3_nt: TGTGCCAGCAGTCAGGTCTACGAGCAGTACTTC; cdr3_aa: CASSQVYEQYF
clone_size: NA; v_call: TRBV28; d_call: TRBD1; j_call: TRBJ2-5; cdr3_nt: TGTGCCAGCAGCTTCCGGGACAGGCCCGCTCGGACCCAGTACTTC; cdr3_aa: CASSFRDRPARTQYF
clone_size: NA; v_call: TRBV5-1; d_call: NA; j_call: TRBJ1-6; cdr3_nt: TGCGCCAGCACCTTCTTGCCAGGGGAAAGCTCCTATAATTCACCCCTCCACTTT; cdr3_aa: CASTFLPGESSYNSPLHF
clone_size: few; v_call: TRBV4-1; d_call: TRBD1; j_call: TRBJ2-7; cdr3_nt: TGCGCCAGCAGCCAAGCGTCCGGGACAGGGTCATTTGTGCAGTACTTC; cdr3_aa: CASSQASGTGSFVQYF
clone_size: NA; v_call: TRBV5-1; d_call: TRBD2; j_call: TRBJ2-5; cdr3_nt: TGCGCCAGCAGCTTGGGTCAACTAGCGGGGGGCCAAGAGACCCAGTACTTC; cdr3_aa: CASSLGQLAGGQETQYF
clone_size: NA; v_call: TRBV18; d_call: NA; j_call: TRBJ2-1; cdr3_nt: TGTGCCAGCGCGCAGGGGTATGAGCAGTTCTTC; cdr3_aa: CASAQGYEQFF